Reported below is one TCR beta chain. What it binds is not known. It was with 60 Vbeta and 13 Jbeta primers that the PCR ran. This table comes from immunoSEQ multiplex PCR, and its TCRdb copy is limited to in-frame clones, with some not included. The table lists 60,000 to 75,000 clones, 75% to 90% of them singletons. Trimming cost V 7 bases and J 5 bases; bases outside gene matches: 6. The CDR3 is 13 residues long. CDR1 is SGHDT and CDR2 is YYEEEE in the germline V gene. The source of the sample is a study of cytomegalovirus exposure and HLA in healthy donors. Study outcomes and limitations: Cytomegalovirus association was assigned to over 150 TCR beta chains. Sequencing likely generated an artifact that appeared as a cluster of highly shared sequence variants.

The receptor's source is a woman in her 30s in good health and CMV-seropositive. Sequenced input: PBMCs. The V gene is TRBV5-6, the J gene TRBJ2-5; 9 bases are a match to TRBD2. CDR3 DNA sequence: TGTGCCAGCCGGGCGGGAGGGTGGGAGACCCAGTACTTC. This encodes CASRAGGWETQYF.